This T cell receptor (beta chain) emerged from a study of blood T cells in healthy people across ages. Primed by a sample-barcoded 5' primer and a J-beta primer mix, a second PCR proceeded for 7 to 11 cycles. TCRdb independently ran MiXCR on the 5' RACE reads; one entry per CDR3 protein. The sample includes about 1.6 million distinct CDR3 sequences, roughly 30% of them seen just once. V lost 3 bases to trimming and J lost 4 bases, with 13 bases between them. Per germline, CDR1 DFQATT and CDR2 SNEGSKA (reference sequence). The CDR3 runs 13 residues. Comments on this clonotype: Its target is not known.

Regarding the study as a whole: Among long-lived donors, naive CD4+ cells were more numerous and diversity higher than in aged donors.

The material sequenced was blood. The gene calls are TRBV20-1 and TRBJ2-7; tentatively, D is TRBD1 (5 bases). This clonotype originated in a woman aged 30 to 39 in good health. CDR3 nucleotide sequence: TGCAGTGCTAGTAAAGCAGGGTCGTACGAGCAGTACTTC. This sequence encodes CSASKAGSYEQYF.